What follows are 25 T cell receptor beta chains derived from one specimen sequenced in a study of cytomegalovirus exposure and HLA in healthy donors. This PCR relied on a set of 60 Vbeta primers and 13 Jbeta primers. Clones were read by immunoSEQ multiplex PCR, and TCRdb kept only the in-frame ones, dropping some. The repertoire holds some 170,000 clones, roughly 79% seen once, with approximately 4.4% in the top ten. The sample taken for sequencing was PBMCs. The receptors derive from a woman younger than 30 in good health and CMV-seropositive.

The V and J genes are TRBV7-9 and TRBJ2-7; 10 nucleotides match TRBD2. CDR3 length: 15 residues. Trimming removed 5 bases from V and 6 bases from J; junction bases left unmatched: 10. Per germline, CDR1 SEHNR and CDR2 FQNEAQ (reference sequence). CDR3 coding DNA: TGTGCCAGCAGCCCGTCCCAGCGGGGGGGCCTCGAGCAGTACTTC. Translating it yields CASSPSQRGGLEQYF.

About this clone itself: Relative to the germline gene, one junction end is altered; a read error may explain this. The chain uses TRBV4-3 and TRBJ2-6; unclear D gene. The CDR3 has 14 residues. CDR1 is LGHNA and CDR2 is YSLEER in the germline V gene. The CDR3 DNA is TGCGCCAGCAGCCAATCACCCGAAACCAACGGCCTGACTTTC. The encoded protein is CASSQSPETNGLTF.

This clone appeared once. The chain links TRBV19 to TRBJ1-2; TRBD1 matches 8 bases. Trimming removed 5 bases from V and 0 bases from J; junction bases left unmatched: 5. The CDR3 runs to 15 residues. Germline loops: CDR1 LNHDA, CDR2 SQIVND (reference sequence). The CDR3 DNA follows: TGTGCCAGTAGTCTCGGACAGGGAGCTAACTATGGCTACACCTTC. Translation: CASSLGQGANYGYTF. The entire variable domain, with the rest obtained from reference TRBV19 and TRBJ1-2, is as follows: DGGITQSPKYLFRKEGQNVTLSCEQNLNHDAMYWYRQDPGQGLRLIYYSQIVNDFQKGDIAEGYSVSREKKESFPLTVTSAQKNPTAFYLCASSLGQGANYGYTFGSGTRLTVV.

The chain recombines TRBV18 with TRBJ2-7; D uncertain. The length of the CDR3 is 14 residues. CDR1 and CDR2 from the germline V gene are KGHSH and LQKENI. Trimming left V 5 bases short and J 0 bases short, with 11 bases between. The CDR3 spells CASSVSAGSYEQYF. CDR3 in DNA: TGTGCCAGCTCAGTGTCGGCAGGCTCCTACGAGCAGTACTTC.

The rearrangement joins TRBV2 to TRBJ1-5; weak D call: TRBD1 (5 bases). The germline V gene encodes CDR1 SNHLY and CDR2 FYNNEI. This CDR3 is 17 amino acids long. Between the trimmed V and J ends, which lost 2 bases and 5 bases, there was a span of 19 bases. The CDR3 loop reads CASSEKGIKQAHQPQHF. The CDR3 region has the DNA TGTGCCAGCAGTGAAAAGGGAATAAAACAGGCACATCAGCCCCAGCATTTT.

This sequence joins TRBV19 and TRBJ2-6; D is possibly TRBD1 (5 bases). Trimming pared 6 bases from V and 5 bases from J, leaving 17 bases between. Looked up from germline, CDR1 is LNHDA and CDR2 is SQIVND (reference sequence). The CDR3 runs to 16 residues. The CDR3 loop is CASRQETSGWANVLTF. For the CDR3, the DNA is TGTGCCAGTAGACAGGAAACCTCTGGGTGGGCCAACGTCCTGACTTTC.

In its sample, this clone was seen once. The J gene is TRBJ2-3, the V gene TRBV5-1; TRBD2 aligns across 11 bases. J lost 4 bases, V lost 4 bases, and 5 bases had no gene match. CDR3 length equals 15 residues. Germline CDR1 reads SGHRS; CDR2 reads YFSETQ. In DNA form, the CDR3 reads TGCGCCAGCAGCGGTAGCGGGGGGGTGGCAGATACGCAGTATTTT. This gives the protein CASSGSGGVADTQYF.

This clone was counted only a few times. This chain joins TRBV7-6 and TRBJ2-2; possibly TRBD2 for D (5 bases). The CDR3 is 18 residues long. Germline lookup yields CDR1 SGHVS and CDR2 FNYEAQ. V was trimmed by 1 base and J by 0 bases, leaving 15 bases between them. The CDR3 region has the DNA TGTGCCAGCAGCTTAGAAGTATCCGGGATAGCGAACACCGGGGAGCTGTTTTTT. It is translated as CASSLEVSGIANTGELFF.

The chain carries TRBV11-2 and TRBJ1-1; a possible D gene is TRBD1 (5 bases). Germline CDR1 and CDR2: SGHAT and FQNNGV. The CDR3 extends over 17 amino acids. V was pared by 0 bases and J by 0 bases, with 14 bases between. This CDR3 reads CASSLDHGGGVNTEAFF. CDR3 bases: TGTGCCAGCAGCTTAGATCACGGGGGTGGGGTGAACACTGAAGCTTTCTTT.

V gene TRBV29-1 combines with J gene TRBJ1-1, with a weak D call TRBD1 (6 bases). Trimming took off 7 bases at V and 1 base at J, with 10 bases between the two ends. The CDR3 spans 12 residues. Germline V gene sequence: CDR1 SQVTM, CDR2 ANQGSEA. The CDR3, as DNA: TGCAGCGCTGGACAGCAGAACACTGAAGCTTTCTTT. Protein: CSAGQQNTEAFF.

J is TRBJ1-1 and V is TRBV4-3; D is ambiguous. Germline V gene data show CDR1 as LGHNA and CDR2 as YSLEER. The CDR3 sequence is 13 residues long. The V end was cut by 0 bases, the J end by 3 bases, with 5 bases between. CDR3 in DNA: TGCGCCAGCAGCCAAGATTGGCACACTGAAGCTTTCTTT. Its protein product is CASSQDWHTEAFF.

The chain has TRBV5-1 and TRBJ1-6, with TRBD1 matching 10 bases. CDR3 length: 15 amino acids. V shed 3 bases and J 8 bases; nucleotides not matched to a gene: 5. CDR1 and CDR2 (germline): SGHRS, YFSETQ. The CDR3, as DNA: TGCGCCAGCAGCTGGGACAGGGGTGGGGATTCACCCCTCCACTTT. Translated, it gives CASSWDRGGDSPLHF.

V usage is TRBV10-3 and J usage is TRBJ1-1; the match to TRBD1 covers 12 bases. The CDR3 totals 14 residues. The germline V gene encodes CDR1 ENHRY and CDR2 SYGVKD. The V segment lost 7 bases and the J segment 4 bases; nucleotides outside the gene matches: 4. The CDR3 DNA sequence: TGTGCCATCAAGGTGGGACAGGGGGCCACTGAAGCTTTCTTT. The encoded protein is CAIKVGQGATEAFF.

CDR3 in DNA: TGCGCCAGCAGCCAGGGGGGAGTCGGCCTGTCAAATTCACCCCTCCACTTT. The encoded protein is CASSQGGVGLSNSPLHF. The chain combines TRBV4-1 with TRBJ1-6, with a tentative D call TRBD1 (5 bases). Trimming took 3 bases from V and 7 from J, leaving 19 bases between them. Germline-derived CDR1 and CDR2 are MGHRA and YSYEKL. This CDR3 comprises 17 residues.

This clone was found once. This rearrangement joins TRBV7-3 to TRBJ2-2; no firm D call. There are 13 residues in the CDR3. Germline-derived CDR1 and CDR2 are SGHTA and FQGTGA. V lost 1 base, J lost 8 bases, and 8 bases lay in between. The CDR3 DNA reads TGTGCCAGCAGCTTAAGGCCCCGAGGGGAGCTGTTTTTT. Its protein product is CASSLRPRGELFF.

V usage is TRBV23-1 and J usage is TRBJ1-2, with D perhaps matching TRBD1 (5 bases). TRBV23-1 falls under the ORF class, with uncertain function. V was shortened by 3 bases and J by 0 bases, with 17 bases between the two germline ends. This CDR3 spans 17 amino acids. The CDR3 region has the DNA TGCGCCAGCAGTCATTCGACAGTAAAACCTCCTAACTATGGCTACACCTTC. Its translation: CASSHSTVKPPNYGYTF.

CDR3 residues: CASRPLRQTDEQFF. CDR3 DNA sequence: TGTGCCAGCAGGCCCTTGCGACAGACTGATGAGCAGTTCTTC. V usage is TRBV2 and J usage is TRBJ2-1; possible D gene TRBD1, 5 bases. The CDR3 loop spans 14 amino acids. Germline CDR1 SNHLY, CDR2 FYNNEI. The V and J ends lost 6 bases and 8 bases respectively, with 17 bases between them.

The chain links TRBV2 to TRBJ1-2; D gene ambiguous. Trimming cost V 3 bases and J 10 bases, with 24 bases left between them. CDR3 length equals 16 residues. The germline gives CDR1 SNHLY, CDR2 FYNNEI. The CDR3 region is CASSDRRPYYLEVYTF. The CDR3 nucleotides are TGTGCCAGCAGTGACCGTCGCCCTTATTATCTAGAAGTCTACACCTTC.

The V gene is TRBV29-1, the J gene TRBJ1-1; 7 bases map to TRBD1. The trim removed 7 bases at V and 6 bases at J, leaving 8 bases unmatched. The germline V gene has CDR1 SQVTM and CDR2 ANQGSEA. This CDR3 comprises 12 residues. The DNA for the CDR3 is TGCAGCGGCACCAGGGGGTTGGCTGAAGCTTTCTTT. This encodes CSGTRGLAEAFF.

The J gene is TRBJ1-4, the V gene TRBV27; D perhaps matches TRBD1 (5 bases). Between the trimmed V and J ends, which lost 8 bases and 8 bases, there was a span of 18 bases. The germline CDR1 and CDR2 sequences are MNHEY and SMNVEV (reference sequence). This CDR3 spans 14 amino acids. CDR3 protein: CASGSVGGNEKLFF. The CDR3 bases are TGTGCCAGCGGATCTGTCGGGGGGAACGAAAAACTGTTTTTT.

This chain uses TRBV6-5 with TRBJ1-3; D gene unclear. Looked up from germline, CDR1 is MNHEY and CDR2 is SVGAGI. V was cut by 2 bases and J by 0 bases, with 11 bases left in between. This CDR3 comprises 16 residues. CDR3 residues: CASSYRHGGSGNTIYF. The CDR3 DNA reads as TGTGCCAGCAGTTACCGACATGGAGGCTCTGGAAACACCATATATTTT.

The chain combines TRBV7-2 with TRBJ1-6; 8 bases fit TRBD1. The V and J ends lost 5 bases and 9 bases, in that order; junction bases with no gene match: 12. This CDR3 region has 16 residues. CDR1 SGHTA and CDR2 FQGNSA come from the germline V gene. In DNA form, the CDR3 reads TGTGCCAGCAGCCCAGTGGGGACAGGCCTCGGTTCACCCCTCCACTTT. This codes for CASSPVGTGLGSPLHF.

This clone was observed once. The chain is built from TRBV2 and TRBJ1-2; no clear D gene. The CDR3 extends over 18 amino acids. CDR1 and CDR2 (germline): SNHLY, FYNNEI. Trimming took 7 bases from V and 0 from J, leaving 24 bases between them. CDR3 amino acids: CASNLAGEGPNPNYGYTF. In DNA, the CDR3 is TGTGCCAGCAACCTCGCCGGGGAGGGCCCTAACCCTAACTATGGCTACACCTTC.

The V and J genes are TRBV6-5 and TRBJ1-2, with TRBD1 identical over 8 bases. J was trimmed by 8 bases and V by 5 bases; bases with no gene match: 10. Germline lookup yields CDR1 MNHEY and CDR2 SVGAGI. The CDR3 is made up of 14 amino acids. The CDR3 nucleotides read TGTGCCAGCAGTCACGGGACAGGCCTAAGGGGCTACACCTTC. It codes for CASSHGTGLRGYTF.

This clone was seen a single time. The CDR3 region is CASTRRDRDLTDTQYF. CDR3 coding DNA: TGCGCCAGCACCAGGAGGGACAGGGATTTAACAGATACGCAGTATTTT. The rearrangement uses TRBV23-1 and TRBJ2-3; 9 bases fit TRBD1. TRBV23-1 is flagged as an ORF with uncertain function. The CDR3 runs to 16 residues. Trimming took 7 bases from V and 3 from J; bases not matched to a gene: 11.